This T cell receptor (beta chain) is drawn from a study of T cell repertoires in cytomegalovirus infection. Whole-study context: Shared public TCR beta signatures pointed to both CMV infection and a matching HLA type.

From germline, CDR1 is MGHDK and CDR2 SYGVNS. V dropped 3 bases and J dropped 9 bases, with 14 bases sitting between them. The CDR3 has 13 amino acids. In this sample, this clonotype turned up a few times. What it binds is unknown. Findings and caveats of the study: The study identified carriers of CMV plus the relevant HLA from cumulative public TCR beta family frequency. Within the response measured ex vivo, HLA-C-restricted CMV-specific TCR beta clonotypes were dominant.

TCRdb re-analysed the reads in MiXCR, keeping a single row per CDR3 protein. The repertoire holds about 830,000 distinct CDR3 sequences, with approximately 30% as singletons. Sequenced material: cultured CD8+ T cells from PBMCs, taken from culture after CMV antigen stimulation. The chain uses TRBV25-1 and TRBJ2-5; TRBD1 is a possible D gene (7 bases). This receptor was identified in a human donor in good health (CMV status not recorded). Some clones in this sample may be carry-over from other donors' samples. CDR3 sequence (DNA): TGTGCCAGCAGTGAGGCCAGGGGGGCCGCCCAGTACTTC. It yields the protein CASSEARGAAQYF.